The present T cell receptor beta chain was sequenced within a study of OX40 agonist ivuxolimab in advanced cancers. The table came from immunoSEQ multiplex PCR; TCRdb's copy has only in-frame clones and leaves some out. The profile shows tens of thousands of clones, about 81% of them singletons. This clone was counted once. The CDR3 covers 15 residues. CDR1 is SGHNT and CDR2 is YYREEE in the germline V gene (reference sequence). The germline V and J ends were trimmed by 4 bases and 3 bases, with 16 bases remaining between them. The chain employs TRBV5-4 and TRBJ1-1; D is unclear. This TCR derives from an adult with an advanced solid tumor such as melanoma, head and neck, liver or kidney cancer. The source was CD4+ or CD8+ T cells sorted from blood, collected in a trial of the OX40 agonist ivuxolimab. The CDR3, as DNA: TGTGCCAGCAGCCCCCGGACCAAACGAGACACTGAAGCTTTCTTT. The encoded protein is CASSPRTKRDTEAFF. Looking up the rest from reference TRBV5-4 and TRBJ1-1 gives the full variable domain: ETGVTQSPTHLIKTRGQQVTLRCSSQSGHNTVSWYQQALGQGPQFIFQYYREEENGRGNFPPRFSGLQFPNYSSELNVNALELDDSALYLCASSPRTKRDTEAFFGQGTRLTVV.